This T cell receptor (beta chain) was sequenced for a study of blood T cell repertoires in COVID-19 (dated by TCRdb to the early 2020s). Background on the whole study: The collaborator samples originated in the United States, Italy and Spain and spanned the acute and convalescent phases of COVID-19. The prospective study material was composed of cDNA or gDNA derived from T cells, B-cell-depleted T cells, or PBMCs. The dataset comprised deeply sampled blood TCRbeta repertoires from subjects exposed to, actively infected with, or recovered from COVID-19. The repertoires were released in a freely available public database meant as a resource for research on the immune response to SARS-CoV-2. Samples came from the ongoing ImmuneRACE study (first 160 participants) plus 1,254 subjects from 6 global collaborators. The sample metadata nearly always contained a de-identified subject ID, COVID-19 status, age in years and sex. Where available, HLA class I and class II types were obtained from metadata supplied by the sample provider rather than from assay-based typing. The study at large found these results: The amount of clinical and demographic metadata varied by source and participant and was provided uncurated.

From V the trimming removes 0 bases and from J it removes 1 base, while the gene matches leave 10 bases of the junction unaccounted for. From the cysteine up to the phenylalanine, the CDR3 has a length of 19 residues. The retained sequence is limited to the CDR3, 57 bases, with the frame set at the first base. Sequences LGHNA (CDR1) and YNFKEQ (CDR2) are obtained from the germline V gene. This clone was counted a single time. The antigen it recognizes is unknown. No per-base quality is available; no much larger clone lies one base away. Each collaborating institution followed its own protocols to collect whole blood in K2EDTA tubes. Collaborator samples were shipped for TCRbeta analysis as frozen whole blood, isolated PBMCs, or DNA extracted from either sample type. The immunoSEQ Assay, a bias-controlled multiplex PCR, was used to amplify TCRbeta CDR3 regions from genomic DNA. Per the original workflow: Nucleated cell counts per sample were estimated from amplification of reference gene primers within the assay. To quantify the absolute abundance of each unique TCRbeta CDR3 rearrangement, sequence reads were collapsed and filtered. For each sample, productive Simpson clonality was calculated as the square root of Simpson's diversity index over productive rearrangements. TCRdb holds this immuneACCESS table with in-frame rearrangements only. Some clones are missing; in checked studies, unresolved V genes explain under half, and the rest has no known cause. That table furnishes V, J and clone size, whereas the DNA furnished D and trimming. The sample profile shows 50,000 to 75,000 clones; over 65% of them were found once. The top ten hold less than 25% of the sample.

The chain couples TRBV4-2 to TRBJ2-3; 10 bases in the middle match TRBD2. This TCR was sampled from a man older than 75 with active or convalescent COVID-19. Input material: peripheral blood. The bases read TGTGCCAGCAGCCAAGATCTGCTAGCGGGGGTGTTGGGCACAGATACGCAGTATTTT. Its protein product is CASSQDLLAGVLGTDTQYF.